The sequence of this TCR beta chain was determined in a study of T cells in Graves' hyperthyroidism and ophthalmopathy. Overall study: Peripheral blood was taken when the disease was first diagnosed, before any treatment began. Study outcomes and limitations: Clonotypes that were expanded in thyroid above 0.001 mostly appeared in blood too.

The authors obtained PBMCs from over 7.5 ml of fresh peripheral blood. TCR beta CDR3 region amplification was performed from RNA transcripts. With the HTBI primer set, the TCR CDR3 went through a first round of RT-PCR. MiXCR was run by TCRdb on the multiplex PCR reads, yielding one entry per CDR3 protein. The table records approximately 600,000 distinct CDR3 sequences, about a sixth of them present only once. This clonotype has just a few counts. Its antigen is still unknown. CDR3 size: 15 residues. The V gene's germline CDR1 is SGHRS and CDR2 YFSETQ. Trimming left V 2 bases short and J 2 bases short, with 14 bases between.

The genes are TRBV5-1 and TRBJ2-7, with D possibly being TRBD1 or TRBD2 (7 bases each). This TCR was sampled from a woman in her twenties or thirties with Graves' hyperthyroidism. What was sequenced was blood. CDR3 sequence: CASSFRGGPPYEQYF. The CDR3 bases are TGCGCCAGCAGCTTCAGGGGGGGACCTCCCTACGAGCAGTACTTC.